Each of the 15 T cell receptor beta chains below was sequenced from the same sample in a study of early T cells in non-severe SARS-CoV-2 infection. TCRdb re-analysed the 5' RACE reads in MiXCR, keeping a single row per CDR3 protein. Among about 28,000 distinct CDR3 sequences, about 6% were seen once, and the ten largest hold under 40%. The sequences come from whole blood, collected at baseline. These receptors originate from an adult who was a healthcare worker with PCR-confirmed SARS-CoV-2 infection or an uninfected control (not recorded which).

The V call is TRBV2, the J call TRBJ1-6; 9 bases are a match to TRBD1. The CDR3 covers 16 residues. CDR1 is SNHLY and CDR2 is FYNNEI in the germline V gene. The V gene end was trimmed by 7 bases and the J gene end by 9 bases; junction bases not matched to a gene: 13. CDR3 residues: CASIPGTGRSASPLHF. The CDR3 nucleotides read TGTGCCAGCATCCCCGGGACAGGGAGGTCTGCTTCACCCCTCCACTTT.

This clonotype was seen many times. The chain employs TRBV4-1 and TRBJ1-1; D gene uncertain. This CDR3 region has 11 residues. CDR1 MGHRA and CDR2 YSYEKL come from the germline V gene. V lost 2 bases and J 6 bases, leaving 4 bases between the germline ends. CDR3 residues: CASSQYSEAFF. As DNA, the CDR3 is TGCGCCAGCAGCCAATACTCTGAAGCTTTCTTT.

There are many counts of this clonotype. The chain has TRBV20-1 and TRBJ1-1; the D is unclear. The CDR3 has 14 amino acids. Trimming stripped 1 base from V and 0 bases from J, with 9 bases between. The V gene's germline CDR1 is DFQATT and CDR2 SNEGSKA (reference sequence). This chain's CDR3 is CSARGLSVNTEAFF. CDR3 DNA: TGCAGTGCTAGAGGATTGAGTGTGAACACTGAAGCTTTCTTT.

The chain has TRBV7-9 and TRBJ2-3; D remains unclear. The ends were cut back, 1 base at V and 4 bases at J, with 3 bases in the middle. This CDR3 contains 12 residues. Germline-derived CDR1 and CDR2 are SEHNR and FQNEAQ (reference sequence). The CDR3 here is CASSLVADTQYF. CDR3 nucleotides: TGTGCCAGCAGCTTAGTGGCAGATACGCAGTATTTT.

This clonotype was seen repeatedly, ten times or more. The chain combines TRBV19 with TRBJ2-3, with D tentatively TRBD2 (6 bases). In germline, CDR1 is LNHDA, CDR2 SQIVND (reference sequence). The V end was cut by 5 bases, the J end by 6 bases, with 24 bases between. The CDR3 runs 17 residues. In DNA form, the CDR3 reads TGTGCCAGTAGTCTTGGTCTTCGAGGGGAGGTCTGGGATACGCAGTATTTT. Amino acid sequence: CASSLGLRGEVWDTQYF.

This clonotype was recorded at least ten times. This chain links TRBV28 with TRBJ2-7; D might be TRBD1 (6 bases). Per the germline V gene, CDR1 is MDHEN and CDR2 is SYDVKM. This CDR3 contains 13 residues. Trimming removed 4 bases from V and 7 bases from J, with 14 bases in between. DNA of the CDR3: TGTGCCAGCAGTTCAGGGGCCACGGGAGAGCAGTACTTC. Protein sequence: CASSSGATGEQYF.

This clonotype was observed many times. The V gene is TRBV2, the J gene TRBJ2-1; D is perhaps TRBD1 or TRBD2 (5 bases each). The CDR3 has 15 amino acids. The germline V gene encodes CDR1 SNHLY and CDR2 FYNNEI. V dropped 6 bases and J dropped 0 bases, with 12 bases sitting between them. The CDR3 DNA reads as TGTGCCAGCAGAGCCGGGACGAGCTCCTACAATGAGCAGTTCTTC. The encoded protein is CASRAGTSSYNEQFF.

Only one count was recorded for this clonotype. A much larger clone differs by one base, so this may be a read error. This sequence joins TRBV7-2 and TRBJ2-2; 10 nucleotides line up with TRBD1. The CDR3 covers 18 residues. CDR1 SGHTA and CDR2 FQGNSA come from the germline V gene. The CDR3 DNA reads as TGTGCCTGCAGCTTAGGATACCGGGACAGGGGTCCAGCCGGGGAGCTGTTTTTT. This encodes CACSLGYRDRGPAGELFF.

The chain joins TRBV2 to TRBJ2-7, with D tentatively TRBD1 or TRBD2 (5 bases each). The CDR3 has 15 residues. Trimming took 1 base from V and 8 from J, leaving 18 bases between them. Germline V gene lookup returns CDR1 SNHLY and CDR2 FYNNEI. This CDR3 is CASSEGRWAGTKQYF. CDR3 nucleotides: TGTGCCAGCAGTGAAGGGAGGTGGGCAGGGACGAAGCAGTACTTC.

This chain joins TRBV28 and TRBJ2-3; 8 positions agree with TRBD1. The CDR3 runs 16 residues. CDR1 and CDR2 from the germline V gene are MDHEN and SYDVKM. V lost 6 bases and J lost 1; bases outside the gene matches: 9. The CDR3, as DNA: TGTGCCAGCAGCGATCAGGGGGCTAGGGGCACAGATACGCAGTATTTT. It codes for CASSDQGARGTDTQYF.

The rearrangement links TRBV7-3 to TRBJ2-2; 10 nucleotides agree with TRBD2. Losses at the gene ends were 6 bases for V and 6 bases for J; bases not matched to a gene: 7. The CDR3 sequence is 15 residues long. The V gene's germline CDR1 is SGHTA and CDR2 FQGTGA. The CDR3 reads CASSPSGGASGELFF. In nucleotides, the CDR3 is TGTGCCAGCAGTCCCAGCGGGGGGGCCTCCGGGGAGCTGTTTTTT. The entire variable domain, with the rest obtained from reference TRBV7-3 and TRBJ2-2, is as follows: GAGVSQTPSNKVTEKGKYVELRCDPISGHTALYWYRQSLGQGPEFLIYFQGTGAADDSGLPNDRFFAVRPEGSVSTLKIQRTERGDSAVYLCASSPSGGASGELFFGEGSRLTVL.

Many counts were recorded for this clonotype. The J gene is TRBJ2-7, the V gene TRBV5-1, with D possibly being TRBD1 (6 bases). Germline V gene lookup returns CDR1 SGHRS and CDR2 YFSETQ. CDR3 length: 15 amino acids. V lost 4 bases and J lost 0, with 14 bases in between. CDR3 nucleotides: TGCGCCAGCAGCCTACAGGGCAGTTCCTCCTACGAGCAGTACTTC. The encoded protein is CASSLQGSSSYEQYF.

Many counts were recorded for this clonotype. The V and J genes are TRBV4-1 and TRBJ1-1, with 8 bases identical to TRBD1. The CDR3 totals 14 residues. Trimming at V came to 4 bases and at J to 7 bases, leaving 8 bases not matched to a gene. Germline V gene sequence: CDR1 MGHRA, CDR2 YSYEKL. In DNA form, the CDR3 reads TGCGCCAGCAGCCGGACCACAGGGGGGGGTGAAGCTTTCTTT. The encoded protein is CASSRTTGGGEAFF.

This clonotype was found many times. The chain couples TRBV12-3 or TRBV12-4 to TRBJ1-2; D ambiguous. CDR3 size: 14 residues. V gave up 7 bases and J gave up 4 bases, with 16 bases separating them. The CDR3 coding sequence is TGTGCCAGCACCCTCCCGGGAGGGTTCTATGGCTACACCTTC. Translation: CASTLPGGFYGYTF.

This clonotype was seen more than once but under ten times. The chain recombines TRBV7-2 with TRBJ2-4; D possibly uses TRBD1 or TRBD2 (5 bases each). Looked up from germline, CDR1 is SGHTA and CDR2 is FQGNSA. The length of the CDR3 is 15 residues. V lost 5 bases and J 4 bases, leaving 15 bases between the germline ends. The CDR3: CASSPQWGNKNIQYF. Here the CDR3 DNA reads TGTGCCAGCAGCCCCCAATGGGGGAATAAAAACATTCAGTACTTC.